This T cell receptor (beta chain) was profiled in a study of patients and donors after allogeneic stem cell transplantation. The germline CDR1 and CDR2 sequences are MNHEY and SVGAGI. The CDR3 runs 14 residues. V was pared by 0 bases and J by 4 bases, with 8 bases between. Each CDR3 protein gets one entry after TCRdb re-called the RT-PCR reads with MiXCR. The table shows about 160,000 distinct CDR3 sequences, with 30% to 45% occurring only once. The chain links TRBV6-5 to TRBJ2-3, with a weak D call TRBD1 (5 bases). This TCR came from a human donor who was either an allogeneic HSCT recipient or a stem cell or donor lymphocyte infusion donor (not recorded which). It is not recorded whose cells these are; they may come from a transplant donor. Sequencing input: blood, either unsorted or a sorted T cell fraction (not recorded which). The CDR3 coding sequence is TGTGCCAGCAGTTACTCGACAGTATCAGATACGCAGTATTTT. Translating it yields CASSYSTVSDTQYF.